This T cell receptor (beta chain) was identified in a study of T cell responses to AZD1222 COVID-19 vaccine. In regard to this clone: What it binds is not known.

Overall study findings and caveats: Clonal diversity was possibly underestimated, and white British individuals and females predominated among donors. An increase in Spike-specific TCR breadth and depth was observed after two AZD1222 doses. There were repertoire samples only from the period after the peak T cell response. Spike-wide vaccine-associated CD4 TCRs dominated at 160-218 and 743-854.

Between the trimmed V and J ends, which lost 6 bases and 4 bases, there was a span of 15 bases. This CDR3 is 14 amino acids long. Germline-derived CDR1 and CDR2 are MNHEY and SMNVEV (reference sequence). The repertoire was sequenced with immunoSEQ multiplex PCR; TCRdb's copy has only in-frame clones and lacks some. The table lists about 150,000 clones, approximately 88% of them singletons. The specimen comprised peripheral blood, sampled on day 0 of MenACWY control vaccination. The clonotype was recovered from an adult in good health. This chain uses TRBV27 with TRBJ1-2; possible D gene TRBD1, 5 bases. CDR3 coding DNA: TGTGCCAGCAGCTATCGGGACGGAATCTATGGCTACACCTTC. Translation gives CASSYRDGIYGYTF.